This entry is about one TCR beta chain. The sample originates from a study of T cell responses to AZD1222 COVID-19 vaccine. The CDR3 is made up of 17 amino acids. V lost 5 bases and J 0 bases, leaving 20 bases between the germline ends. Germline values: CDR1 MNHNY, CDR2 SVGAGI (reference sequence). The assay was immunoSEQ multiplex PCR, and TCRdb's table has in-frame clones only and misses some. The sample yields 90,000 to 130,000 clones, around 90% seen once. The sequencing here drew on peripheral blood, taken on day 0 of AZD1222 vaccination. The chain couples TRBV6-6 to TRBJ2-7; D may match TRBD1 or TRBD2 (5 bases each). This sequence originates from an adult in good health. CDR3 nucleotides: TGTGCCAGCAGTCTAACAGAGTACGGGACGGGCTCCTACGAGCAGTACTTC. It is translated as CASSLTEYGTGSYEQYF.